One sample yielded the 17 T cell receptor beta chains listed below, sequenced in a study of cytomegalovirus exposure and HLA in healthy donors. The PCR had 60 Vbeta and 13 Jbeta primers. The repertoire was sequenced with immunoSEQ multiplex PCR; TCRdb's copy has only in-frame clones and lacks some. Of 65,000 to 70,000 clones detected, 75% to 90% appear once; the ten largest clones hold around 10%. Sequencing input: PBMCs. The source is a woman in her 30s in good health and CMV-seropositive.

This clone was observed a single time. J is TRBJ1-1 and V is TRBV7-2, with D unresolved. CDR3 size: 16 residues. V dropped 1 base and J dropped 11 bases, with 23 bases sitting between them. Germline CDR1 SGHTA, CDR2 FQGNSA. As DNA, the CDR3 is TGTGCCAGCAGCTTAGGGGTGGAGGAGCCCGAAGCCGAGGCTTTCTTT. This gives the protein CASSLGVEEPEAEAFF.

The chain carries TRBV5-8 and TRBJ2-3, with a tentative D call TRBD2 (5 bases). The CDR3 consists of 15 residues. V was clipped by 4 bases and J by 5 bases, with 17 bases between them. CDR1 SGHTS and CDR2 YDEGEE come from the germline V gene. CDR3 amino acids: CASSPRRSDGDTQYF. The CDR3 DNA follows: TGTGCCAGCAGCCCCCGGAGGAGCGACGGAGATACGCAGTATTTT. The variable domain in full, completed from reference TRBV5-8 and TRBJ2-3, reads EAGVTQSPTHLIKTRGQQATLRCSPISGHTSVYWYQQALGLGLQFLLWYDEGEERNRGNFPPRFSGRQFPNYSSELNVNALELEDSALYLCASSPRRSDGDTQYFGPGTRLTVL.

The chain carries TRBV7-2 and TRBJ1-1; no clear D gene. From germline, CDR1 is SGHTA and CDR2 FQGNSA. Trimming cost V 5 bases and J 0 bases, with 10 bases left between them. There are 14 residues in the CDR3. CDR3 in amino acids: CASSPTYMNTEAFF. CDR3 DNA: TGTGCCAGCAGCCCGACATATATGAACACTGAAGCTTTCTTT.

The J gene is TRBJ2-6, the V gene TRBV5-1; 8 positions match TRBD1. The CDR3 extends over 20 amino acids. CDR1 SGHRS and CDR2 YFSETQ come from the germline V gene. J was trimmed by 0 bases and V by 4 bases; bases with no gene match: 15. This chain's CDR3 is CASSRRDRQQVISGANVLTF. The CDR3 DNA reads TGCGCCAGCAGCCGCCGGGACAGGCAACAAGTAATCTCTGGGGCCAACGTCCTGACTTTC.

V gene TRBV30 combines with J gene TRBJ1-1, with D possibly being TRBD1 (5 bases). Trimming took 1 base from V and 6 from J, leaving 6 bases between them. This CDR3 comprises 11 residues. Germline V gene data show CDR1 as GTSNPN and CDR2 as SVGIG (reference sequence). This CDR3 is CAWSDRPEAFF. CDR3 DNA sequence: TGTGCCTGGAGTGACAGGCCTGAAGCTTTCTTT.

The V and J genes are TRBV27 and TRBJ2-7, with 12 positions matching TRBD2. Trimming took 0 bases from V and 7 from J; bases not matched to a gene: 7. The CDR3 sequence is 16 residues long. CDR1 is MNHEY and CDR2 is SMNVEV in the germline V gene (reference sequence). The CDR3 nucleotides are TGTGCCAGCAGTTTATCTGCTAGCGGGAGGGCCTGGGAGCAGTACTTC. It yields the protein CASSLSASGRAWEQYF.

This clone was seen more than once but under ten times. This sequence joins TRBV20-1 and TRBJ1-1, with 7 nucleotides matching TRBD1. There are 10 residues in the CDR3. Germline V gives CDR1 DFQATT, CDR2 SNEGSKA (reference sequence). CDR3 sequence (DNA): TGCAGCGCACAGGGGCCTGAAGCTTTCTTT. Translating gives CSAQGPEAFF.

The rearrangement links TRBV7-6 to TRBJ2-7; 8 bases line up with TRBD1. CDR1 is SGHVS and CDR2 is FNYEAQ in the germline V gene. CDR3 length: 12 residues. The V gene end was trimmed by 8 bases and the J gene end by 1 base; junction bases not matched to a gene: 1. DNA for the CDR3: TGTGCCAGCCGACAGGGGTCCTACGAGCAGTACTTC. It encodes CASRQGSYEQYF.

The V and J genes are TRBV5-5 and TRBJ2-7, with TRBD2 matching over 8 bases. This CDR3 has 16 amino acids. The germline V gene encodes CDR1 SGHKS and CDR2 YYEKEE (reference sequence). The junction had 9 bases not matched to a gene; V was cut back by 0 bases and J by 4 bases. CDR3 loop: CASSLDQSSGRYEQYF. CDR3 sequence (DNA): TGTGCCAGCAGCTTGGATCAATCTAGCGGGCGGTACGAGCAGTACTTC.

The J gene is TRBJ1-1, the V gene TRBV6-6; no definite D call. Germline V gene lookup returns CDR1 MNHNY and CDR2 SVGAGI (reference sequence). CDR3 length: 13 amino acids. Trimming pared 1 base from V and 7 bases from J, leaving 10 bases between. Here the CDR3 reads CASSYYTAGEAFF. The CDR3 coding sequence is TGTGCCAGCAGTTACTACACAGCAGGTGAAGCTTTCTTT.

The genes are TRBV6-5 and TRBJ2-5; a possible D gene is TRBD2 (6 bases). Germline CDR1 is MNHEY and CDR2 is SVGAGI. V was cut by 4 bases and J by 4 bases, with 16 bases left in between. The CDR3 is 15 amino acids. CDR3 sequence reads: CASSSLGTGRETQYF. Here the CDR3 DNA reads TGTGCCAGCAGTTCTCTAGGGACCGGGAGAGAGACCCAGTACTTC.

CDR3 sequence (DNA): TGTGCCTGGAGTGTACGCCTAGCGGGAGTCGGGGAGCTGTTTTTT. This translates into CAWSVRLAGVGELFF. This chain links TRBV30 with TRBJ2-2; TRBD2 aligns across 10 bases. The V and J ends lost 0 bases and 7 bases, in that order; junction bases with no gene match: 5. The CDR3 runs 15 residues. Germline V gene lookup returns CDR1 GTSNPN and CDR2 SVGIG (reference sequence).

The chain uses TRBV29-1 and TRBJ2-3, with TRBD1 matching over 7 bases. The CDR3 is 13 amino acids. J was trimmed by 6 bases and V by 2 bases; bases with no gene match: 5. CDR1 and CDR2 (germline): SQVTM, ANQGSEA. CDR3 amino acids: CSVERVQGDTQYF. In DNA, the CDR3 is TGCAGCGTTGAAAGGGTACAGGGGGATACGCAGTATTTT.

The gene calls are TRBV7-9 and TRBJ2-3, with 7 bases matching TRBD1. The V segment lost 5 bases and the J segment 0 bases; nucleotides outside the gene matches: 5. This CDR3 contains 15 residues. CDR1 and CDR2 (germline): SEHNR, FQNEAQ (reference sequence). CDR3 in amino acids: CASSPDRYSTDTQYF. CDR3 DNA sequence: TGTGCCAGCAGCCCGGACAGGTATAGCACAGATACGCAGTATTTT. Looking up the rest from reference TRBV7-9 and TRBJ2-3 gives the full variable domain: DTGVSQNPRHKITKRGQNVTFRCDPISEHNRLYWYRQTLGQGPEFLTYFQNEAQLEKSRLLSDRFSAERPKGSFSTLEIQRTEQGDSAMYLCASSPDRYSTDTQYFGPGTRLTVL.

Written as DNA, the CDR3 is TGTGCCAGCAAAAGGAGGGGGCGCGTGGACTATGGCTACACCTTC. Its protein product is CASKRRGRVDYGYTF. The rearrangement joins TRBV6-1 to TRBJ1-2; 7 bases align to TRBD1. V was clipped by 7 bases and J by 3 bases; unmatched bases: 11. Germline V gene data show CDR1 as MNHNS and CDR2 as SASEGT. The CDR3 sequence is 15 residues long.

The chain has TRBV29-1 and TRBJ2-2; a possible D gene is TRBD2 (5 bases). The CDR3 sequence is 16 residues long. Germline V lookup: CDR1 SQVTM, CDR2 ANQGSEA. Trimming pared 5 bases from V and 6 bases from J, leaving 22 bases between. In DNA, the CDR3 is TGCAGCGTTACCCCCCTGGCGTCACTAGGGTCCGGGGAGCTGTTTTTT. Translating it yields CSVTPLASLGSGELFF.

This clone was counted a single time. This sequence joins TRBV5-4 and TRBJ2-5; 7 bases are a match to TRBD1. There are 15 residues in the CDR3. J lost 3 bases, V lost 1 base, and 6 bases had no gene match. Germline CDR1 and CDR2: SGHNT and YYREEE (reference sequence). This CDR3 reads CASSLHPGQKETQYF. CDR3 bases: TGTGCCAGCAGCTTGCACCCGGGACAGAAAGAGACCCAGTACTTC.